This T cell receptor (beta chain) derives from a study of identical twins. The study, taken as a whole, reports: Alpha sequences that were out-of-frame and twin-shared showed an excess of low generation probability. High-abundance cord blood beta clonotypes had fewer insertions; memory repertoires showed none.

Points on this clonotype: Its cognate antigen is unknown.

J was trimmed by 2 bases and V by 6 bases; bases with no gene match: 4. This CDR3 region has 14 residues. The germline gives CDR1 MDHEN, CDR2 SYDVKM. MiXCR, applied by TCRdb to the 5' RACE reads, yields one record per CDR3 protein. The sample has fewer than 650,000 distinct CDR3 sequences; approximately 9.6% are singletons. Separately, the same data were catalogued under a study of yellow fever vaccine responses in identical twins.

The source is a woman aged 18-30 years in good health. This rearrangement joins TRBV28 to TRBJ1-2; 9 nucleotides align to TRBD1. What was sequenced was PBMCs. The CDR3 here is CASSGTGPNYGYTF. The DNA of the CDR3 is TGTGCCAGCAGCGGGACAGGGCCCAACTATGGCTACACCTTC.